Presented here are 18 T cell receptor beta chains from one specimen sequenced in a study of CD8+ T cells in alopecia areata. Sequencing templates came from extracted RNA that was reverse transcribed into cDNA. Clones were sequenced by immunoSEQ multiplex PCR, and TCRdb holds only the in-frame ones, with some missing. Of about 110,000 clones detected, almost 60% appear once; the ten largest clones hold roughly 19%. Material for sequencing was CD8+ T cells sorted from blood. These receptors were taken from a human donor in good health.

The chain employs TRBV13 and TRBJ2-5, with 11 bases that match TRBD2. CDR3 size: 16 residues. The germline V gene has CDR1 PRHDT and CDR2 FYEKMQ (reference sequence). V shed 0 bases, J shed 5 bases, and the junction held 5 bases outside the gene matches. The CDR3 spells CASSLGLAGVYETQYF. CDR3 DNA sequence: TGTGCCAGCAGCTTAGGACTAGCGGGGGTTTATGAGACCCAGTACTTC.

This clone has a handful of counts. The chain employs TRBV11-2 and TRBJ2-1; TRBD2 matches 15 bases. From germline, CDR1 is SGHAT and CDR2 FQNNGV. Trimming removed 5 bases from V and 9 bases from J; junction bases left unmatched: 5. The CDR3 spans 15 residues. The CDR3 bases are TGTGCCAGCAGCAAGGGACTAGCGGGGGGTGTTGAGCAGTTCTTC. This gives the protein CASSKGLAGGVEQFF.

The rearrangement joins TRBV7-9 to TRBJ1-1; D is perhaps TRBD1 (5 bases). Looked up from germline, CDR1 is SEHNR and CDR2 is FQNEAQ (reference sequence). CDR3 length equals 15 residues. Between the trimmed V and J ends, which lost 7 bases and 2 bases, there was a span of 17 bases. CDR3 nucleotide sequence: TGTGCCAGCACCGTTAGCCTTGGGGGTAACACTGAAGCTTTCTTT. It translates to CASTVSLGGNTEAFF.

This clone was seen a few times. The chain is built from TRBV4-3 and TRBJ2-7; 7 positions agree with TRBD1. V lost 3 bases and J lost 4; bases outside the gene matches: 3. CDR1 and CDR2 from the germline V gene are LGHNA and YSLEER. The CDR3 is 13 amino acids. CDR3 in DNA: TGCGCCAGCAGCCAGGAACAGGGGTACGAGCAGTACTTC. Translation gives CASSQEQGYEQYF.

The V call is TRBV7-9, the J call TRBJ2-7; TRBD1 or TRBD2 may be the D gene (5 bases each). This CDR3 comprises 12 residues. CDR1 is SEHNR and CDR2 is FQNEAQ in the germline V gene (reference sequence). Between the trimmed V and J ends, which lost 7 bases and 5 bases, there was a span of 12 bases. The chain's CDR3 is CASTSGADEQYF. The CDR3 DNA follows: TGTGCCAGCACCTCCGGGGCGGACGAGCAGTACTTC.

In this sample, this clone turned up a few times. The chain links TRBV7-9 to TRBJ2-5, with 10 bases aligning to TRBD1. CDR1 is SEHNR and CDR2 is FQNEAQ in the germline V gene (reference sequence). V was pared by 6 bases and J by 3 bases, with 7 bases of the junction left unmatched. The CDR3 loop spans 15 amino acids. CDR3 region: CASRNTGTGEETQYF. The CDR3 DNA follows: TGTGCCAGCAGGAATACCGGGACAGGGGAAGAGACCCAGTACTTC. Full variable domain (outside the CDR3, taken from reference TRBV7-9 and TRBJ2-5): DTGVSQNPRHKITKRGQNVTFRCDPISEHNRLYWYRQTLGQGPEFLTYFQNEAQLEKSRLLSDRFSAERPKGSFSTLEIQRTEQGDSAMYLCASRNTGTGEETQYFGPGTRLLVL.

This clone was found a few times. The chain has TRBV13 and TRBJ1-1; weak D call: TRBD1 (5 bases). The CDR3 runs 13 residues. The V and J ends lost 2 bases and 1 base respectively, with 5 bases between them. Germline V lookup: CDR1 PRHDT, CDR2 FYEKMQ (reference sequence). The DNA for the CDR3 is TGTGCCAGCAGCTTACAGGGGAACACTGAAGCTTTCTTT. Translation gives CASSLQGNTEAFF.

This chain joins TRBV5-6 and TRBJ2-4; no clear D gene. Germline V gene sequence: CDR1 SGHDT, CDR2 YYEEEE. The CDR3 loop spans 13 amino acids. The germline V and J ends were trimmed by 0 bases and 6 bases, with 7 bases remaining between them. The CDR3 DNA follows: TGTGCCAGCAGCTTGGACCGCAGAAACATTCAGTACTTC. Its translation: CASSLDRRNIQYF. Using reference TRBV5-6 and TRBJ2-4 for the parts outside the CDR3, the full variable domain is DAGVTQSPTHLIKTRGQQVTLRCSPKSGHDTVSWYQQALGQGPQFIFQYYEEEERQRGNFPDRFSGHQFPNYSSELNVNALLLGDSALYLCASSLDRRNIQYFGAGTRLSVL.

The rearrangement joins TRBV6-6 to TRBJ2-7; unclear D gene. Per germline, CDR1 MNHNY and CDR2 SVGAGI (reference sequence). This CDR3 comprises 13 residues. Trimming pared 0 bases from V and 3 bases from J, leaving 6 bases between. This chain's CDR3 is CASSYSYFYEQYF. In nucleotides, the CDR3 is TGTGCCAGCAGTTACTCGTACTTCTACGAGCAGTACTTC.

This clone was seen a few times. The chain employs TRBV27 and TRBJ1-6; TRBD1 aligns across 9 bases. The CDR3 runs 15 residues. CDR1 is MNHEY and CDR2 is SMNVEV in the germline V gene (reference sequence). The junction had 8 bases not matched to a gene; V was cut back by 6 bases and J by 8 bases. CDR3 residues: CASRPGQGIHSPLHF. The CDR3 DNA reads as TGTGCCAGCAGACCGGGACAGGGAATTCATTCACCCCTCCACTTT.

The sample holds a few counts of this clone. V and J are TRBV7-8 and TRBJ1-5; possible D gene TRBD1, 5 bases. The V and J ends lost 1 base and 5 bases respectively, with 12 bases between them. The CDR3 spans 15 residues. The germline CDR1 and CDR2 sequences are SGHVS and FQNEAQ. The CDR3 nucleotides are TGTGCCAGCAGCTTAGAAGGGGAGAGGGATCAGCCCCAGCATTTT. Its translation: CASSLEGERDQPQHF. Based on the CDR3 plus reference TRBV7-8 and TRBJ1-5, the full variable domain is GAGVSQSPRYKVAKRGQDVALRCDPISGHVSLFWYQQALGQGPEFLTYFQNEAQLDKSGLPSDRFFAERPEGSVSTLKIQRTQQEDSAVYLCASSLEGERDQPQHFGDGTRLSIL.

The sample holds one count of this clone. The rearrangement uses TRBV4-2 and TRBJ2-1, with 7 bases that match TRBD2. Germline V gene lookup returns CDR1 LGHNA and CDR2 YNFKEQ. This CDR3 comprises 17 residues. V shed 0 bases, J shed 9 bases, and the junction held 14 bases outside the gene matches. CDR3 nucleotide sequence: TGTGCCAGCAGCCAAGACCCGGCACTCGGACTAGAGGCTGAGCAGTTCTTC. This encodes CASSQDPALGLEAEQFF.

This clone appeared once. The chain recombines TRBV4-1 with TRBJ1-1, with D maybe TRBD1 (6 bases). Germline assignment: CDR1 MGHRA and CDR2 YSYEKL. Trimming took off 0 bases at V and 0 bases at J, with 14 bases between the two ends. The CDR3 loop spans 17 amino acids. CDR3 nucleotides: TGCGCCAGCAGCCAAGAGTGGGGGCGAATTATGAACACTGAAGCTTTCTTT. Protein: CASSQEWGRIMNTEAFF.

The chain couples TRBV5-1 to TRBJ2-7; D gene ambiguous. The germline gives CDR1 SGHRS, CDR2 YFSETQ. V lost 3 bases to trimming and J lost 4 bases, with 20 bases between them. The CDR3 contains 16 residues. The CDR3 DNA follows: TGCGCCAGCAGCTCCACCCACGGCAGACGACCATACGAGCAGTACTTC. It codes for CASSSTHGRRPYEQYF.

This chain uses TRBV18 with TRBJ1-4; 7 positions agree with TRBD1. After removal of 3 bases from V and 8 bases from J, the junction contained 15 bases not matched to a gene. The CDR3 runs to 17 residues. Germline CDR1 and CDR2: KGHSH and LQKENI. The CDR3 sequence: CASSPHTQGRPGEKLFF. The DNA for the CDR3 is TGTGCCAGCTCACCTCACACACAGGGGCGGCCGGGAGAAAAACTGTTTTTT.

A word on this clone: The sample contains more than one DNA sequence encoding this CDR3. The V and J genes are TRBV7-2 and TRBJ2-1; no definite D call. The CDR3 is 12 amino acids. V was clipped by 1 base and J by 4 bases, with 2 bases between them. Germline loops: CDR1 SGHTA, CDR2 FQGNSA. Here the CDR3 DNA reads TGTGCCAGCAGCTTAGGATACAATGAGCAGTTCTTC. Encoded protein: CASSLGYNEQFF.

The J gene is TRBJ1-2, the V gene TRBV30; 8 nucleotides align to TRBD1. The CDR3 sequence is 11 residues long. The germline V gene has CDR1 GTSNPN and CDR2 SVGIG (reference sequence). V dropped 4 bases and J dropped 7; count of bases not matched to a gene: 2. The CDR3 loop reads CAWTGGLGYTF. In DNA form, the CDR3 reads TGTGCCTGGACAGGGGGCCTTGGCTACACCTTC.

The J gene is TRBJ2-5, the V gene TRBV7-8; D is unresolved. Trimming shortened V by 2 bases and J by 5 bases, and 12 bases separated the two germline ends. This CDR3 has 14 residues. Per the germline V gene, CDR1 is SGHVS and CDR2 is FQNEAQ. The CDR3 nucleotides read TGTGCCAGCAGCTTATGGGAAGGGCAGGAGACCCAGTACTTC. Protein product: CASSLWEGQETQYF.